One and the same sample provided the 10 T cell receptor beta chains below, sequenced in a study of T-cell memory formation after mild COVID-19. One entry per CDR3 protein, called by TCRdb with MiXCR from the 5' RACE reads. Among roughly 170,000 distinct CDR3 sequences listed, about a fifth were seen once. Sequenced input: PBMCs or a T cell subset sorted from them (not recorded which). Receptors were obtained from an adult woman who had mild COVID-19 (a few samples of this study predate the infection). Cell type and time point are not known.

The chain uses TRBV7-9 and TRBJ2-2, with D hard to call. Between the trimmed V and J ends, which lost 5 bases and 6 bases, there was a span of 10 bases. Germline-derived CDR1 and CDR2 are SEHNR and FQNEAQ (reference sequence). The CDR3 has 13 residues. The CDR3 bases are TGTGCCAGCAGCGGGATCTCCGCCGGGGAGCTGTTTTTT. Residues: CASSGISAGELFF.

This clonotype has just a few counts. The CDR3, as DNA: TGTGCCAGCACTCACCGGGACAGGGCTTCGGATGAGCAGTTCTTC. Its protein product is CASTHRDRASDEQFF. The chain employs TRBV7-9 and TRBJ2-1, with 9 bases lining up with TRBD1. J was trimmed by 8 bases and V by 7 bases; bases with no gene match: 12. Germline V gene data show CDR1 as SEHNR and CDR2 as FQNEAQ (reference sequence). The CDR3 is made up of 15 amino acids.

This chain connects TRBV7-9 to TRBJ1-1, with D tentatively TRBD1 (5 bases). V was shortened by 5 bases and J by 4 bases, with 11 bases between the two germline ends. CDR1 SEHNR and CDR2 FQNEAQ come from the germline V gene (reference sequence). The CDR3 runs 13 residues. DNA for the CDR3: TGTGCCAGCAGCGGCACAGGTATCACTGAAGCTTTCTTT. Protein: CASSGTGITEAFF.

This clonotype was observed a few times. This rearrangement joins TRBV9 to TRBJ1-2, with no clear D. Trimming removed 0 bases at V and 4 bases at J, with 13 bases between. Germline V gene lookup returns CDR1 SGDLS and CDR2 YYNGEE. The CDR3 spans 15 residues. CDR3 sequence reads: CASSVVEHAGYGYTF. DNA for the CDR3: TGTGCCAGCAGCGTAGTAGAGCACGCTGGCTATGGCTACACCTTC. Supplemented by reference TRBV9 and TRBJ1-2, the full variable domain reads DSGVTQTPKHLITATGQRVTLRCSPRSGDLSVYWYQQSLDQGLQFLIQYYNGEERAKGNILERFSAQQFPDLHSELNLSSLELGDSALYFCASSVVEHAGYGYTFGSGTRLTVV.

A few counts support this clonotype. This chain connects TRBV5-1 to TRBJ1-4; 9 bases are a match to TRBD1. There are 17 residues in the CDR3. The germline V gene has CDR1 SGHRS and CDR2 YFSETQ. The junction had 5 bases not matched to a gene; V was cut back by 2 bases and J by 0 bases. The CDR3 loop is CASSFTGGHATNEKLFF. Here the CDR3 DNA reads TGCGCCAGCAGCTTTACAGGGGGCCATGCAACTAATGAAAAACTGTTTTTT.

The gene calls are TRBV20-1 and TRBJ1-1, with no clear D. V was cut by 5 bases and J by 6 bases, with 10 bases left in between. CDR1 and CDR2 from the germline V gene are DFQATT and SNEGSKA (reference sequence). The CDR3 consists of 11 residues. CDR3 sequence: CSADAVAEAFF. The CDR3 DNA reads as TGCAGTGCTGACGCGGTGGCTGAAGCTTTCTTT.

The V gene is TRBV25-1, the J gene TRBJ2-1; 9 bases map to TRBD2. Germline V gene sequence: CDR1 MGHDK, CDR2 SYGVNS. The CDR3 covers 17 residues. The V segment lost 2 bases and the J segment 1 base; nucleotides outside the gene matches: 6. CDR3: CASSEQPSGVSYNEQFF. The CDR3 region has the DNA TGTGCCAGCAGTGAACAGCCTAGCGGGGTATCCTACAATGAGCAGTTCTTC.

The CDR3 sequence: CASSSPAQETYEQYF. CDR3 in DNA: TGTGCCAGCAGCAGCCCAGCACAGGAGACCTACGAGCAGTACTTC. The chain couples TRBV11-3 to TRBJ2-7, with D possibly matching TRBD1 (5 bases). CDR1 is SGHNT, CDR2 YENEEA, per germline. V was shortened by 5 bases and J by 2 bases, with 16 bases between the two germline ends. CDR3 length: 15 residues.

In its sample, this clonotype was seen a few times. DNA of the CDR3: TGTGCCAGCAGCCAAGATACTAGCGGGAGGAGGGAGACCCAGTACTTC. It codes for CASSQDTSGRRETQYF. V usage is TRBV3-1 and J usage is TRBJ2-5, with TRBD2 matching 12 bases. The ends lost 0 bases at V and 5 bases at J; junction bases unmatched: 4. Germline V gives CDR1 LGHDT, CDR2 YNNKEL (reference sequence). CDR3 length equals 16 residues.

V usage is TRBV6-5 and J usage is TRBJ2-7; 9 bases fit TRBD1. The J segment lost 4 bases and the V segment lost 6 bases, leaving 7 bases of the junction unmatched. In germline, CDR1 is MNHEY, CDR2 SVGAGI. This CDR3 is built from 14 residues. The CDR3 protein is CASSWGQGFYEQYF. The CDR3 DNA follows: TGTGCCAGCAGCTGGGGACAGGGATTTTACGAGCAGTACTTC.